The present T cell receptor beta chain was sequenced within a study of T cells in localized non-small cell lung cancer. Findings of the study overall: Sequencing covered just one tumor region, so heterogeneity cannot be ruled out. Of the tissues analyzed, uninvolved adjacent lung showed maximal T cell clonality, greater than tumor. Adjacent lung held a median 57 of the top 100 tumor clones. Greater blood T cell density accompanied longer overall survival.

The assay was immunoSEQ multiplex PCR, and TCRdb's table has in-frame clones only and misses some. The table has more than 40,000 clones, 70% to 90% seen once; the top ten hold 2.5%. From germline, CDR1 is MNHNS and CDR2 SASEGT. V was clipped by 2 bases and J by 0 bases, with 8 bases between them. The CDR3 is 15 residues long. This clone has just one count. The antigen remains undetermined. The receptor was derived from a man aged 40 to 70 with stage II lung adenocarcinoma. V gene TRBV6-1 combines with J gene TRBJ1-3; unclear D gene. The starting material was PBMCs, obtained before any cancer treatment. The CDR3: CASSEYRSSGNTIYF. CDR3 nucleotide sequence: TGTGCCAGCAGTGAATACCGGAGCTCTGGAAACACCATATATTTT.